The 25 T cell receptor beta chains listed next were all sequenced from one sample in a study of CD8 T cells in Susac syndrome. Reverse transcription used about 0.45 to 1 ug RNA and random hexamers. In TCRdb, the immunoSEQ multiplex PCR reads were re-called with MiXCR into one record per CDR3 protein. This sample has over 300,000 distinct CDR3 sequences, with under 95% found just once. Source material: CD4+ T cells from PBMCs. These receptors all stem from a human donor with multiple sclerosis.

The CDR3 reads CASSLARPLNTGELFF. The CDR3 region has the DNA TGTGCCAGCAGTTTAGCGAGACCTCTGAACACCGGGGAGCTGTTTTTT. V usage is TRBV6-5 and J usage is TRBJ2-2; weak D call: TRBD2 (5 bases). From germline, CDR1 is MNHEY and CDR2 SVGAGI. The V and J ends lost 4 bases and 1 base respectively, with 13 bases between them. The CDR3 is 16 amino acids.

This chain joins TRBV7-9 and TRBJ2-4; D not resolved. Germline-derived CDR1 and CDR2 are SEHNR and FQNEAQ (reference sequence). The CDR3 covers 12 residues. Trimming cost V 1 base and J 8 bases, with 6 bases left between them. As DNA, the CDR3 is TGTGCCAGCAGCTTAGGGGGTTACATTCAGTACTTC. This encodes CASSLGGYIQYF.

CDR3 protein: CSVVELLAGVFIETQYF. The CDR3, as DNA: TGCAGCGTTGTCGAATTACTAGCGGGAGTTTTCATAGAGACCCAGTACTTC. V and J are TRBV29-1 and TRBJ2-5; 11 bases agree with TRBD2. Unmatched junction bases numbered 14, after V lost 4 bases and J lost 4 bases. The CDR3 length is 17 residues. Germline V gene data show CDR1 as SQVTM and CDR2 as ANQGSEA.

The V call is TRBV3-1, the J call TRBJ1-2; no definite D call. Trimming left V 2 bases short and J 3 bases short, with 7 bases between. Germline CDR1 and CDR2: LGHDT and YNNKEL (reference sequence). The length of the CDR3 is 13 residues. This chain's CDR3 is CASSQNGDYGYTF. The CDR3 region has the DNA TGTGCCAGCAGCCAAAATGGGGACTATGGCTACACCTTC. Based on the CDR3 plus reference TRBV3-1 and TRBJ1-2, the full variable domain is DTAVSQTPKYLVTQMGNDKSIKCEQNLGHDTMYWYKQDSKKFLKIMFSYNNKELIINETVPNRFSPKSPDKAHLNLHINSLELGDSAVYFCASSQNGDYGYTFGSGTRLTVV.

CDR3 DNA: TGTGCCAGCAGTTTACGACTGGATACAGGGGTCCACGAGCAGTACTTC. Amino acid sequence: CASSLRLDTGVHEQYF. V is TRBV27 and J is TRBJ2-7; 7 bases map to TRBD1. J lost 5 bases, V lost 2 bases, and 12 bases had no gene match. The CDR3 runs to 16 residues. The germline CDR1 and CDR2 sequences are MNHEY and SMNVEV (reference sequence).

V gene TRBV7-9 combines with J gene TRBJ2-5, with a weak D call TRBD1 (6 bases). In germline, CDR1 is SEHNR, CDR2 FQNEAQ (reference sequence). Trimming removed 11 bases at V and 13 bases at J, with 17 bases between. There are 10 residues in the CDR3. CDR3 sequence reads: CAVWPWGPYF. Written as DNA, the CDR3 is TGTGCCGTCTGGCCCTGGGGGCCGTACTTC.

The J gene is TRBJ1-2, the V gene TRBV11-3; 9 bases match TRBD1. The CDR3 runs 14 residues. Germline CDR1 is SGHNT and CDR2 is YENEEA. The trim removed 4 bases at V and 7 bases at J, leaving 7 bases unmatched. The CDR3 spells CASSWTGAVGGYTF. For the CDR3, the DNA is TGTGCCAGCAGCTGGACAGGGGCGGTGGGTGGCTACACCTTC.

The V and J genes are TRBV5-4 and TRBJ1-1; D unresolved. V lost 3 bases and J 3 bases, leaving 12 bases between the germline ends. This CDR3 comprises 14 residues. CDR1 and CDR2 from the germline V gene are SGHNT and YYREEE (reference sequence). The CDR3 region is CASSWHSGDTEAFF. CDR3 bases: TGTGCCAGCAGCTGGCATAGCGGTGACACTGAAGCTTTCTTT.

The chain links TRBV3-1 to TRBJ2-5, with D perhaps matching TRBD2 (6 bases). The V and J ends lost 6 bases and 5 bases respectively, with 10 bases between them. The CDR3 runs 12 residues. Germline V CDR1 and CDR2: LGHDT, YNNKEL (reference sequence). The CDR3 DNA sequence: TGTGCCAGCAGAAGGGGAGGCGAGACCCAGTACTTC. This sequence encodes CASRRGGETQYF.

The V call is TRBV5-1, the J call TRBJ2-7; 7 bases are shared with TRBD1. V dropped 2 bases and J dropped 6; count of bases not matched to a gene: 11. The CDR3 has 15 residues. Germline CDR1 SGHRS, CDR2 YFSETQ. This CDR3 reads CASSFRDSGGGEQYF. CDR3 sequence (DNA): TGCGCCAGCAGCTTTAGGGACAGTGGTGGAGGCGAGCAGTACTTC.

This chain uses TRBV7-8 with TRBJ1-1; D not certain. The germline V gene has CDR1 SGHVS and CDR2 FQNEAQ. The CDR3 contains 15 residues. Trimming removed 5 bases from V and 2 bases from J, with 15 bases in between. CDR3 sequence reads: CASSRPGRGNTEAFF. The CDR3, as DNA: TGTGCCAGCAGCCGCCCCGGACGGGGTAACACTGAAGCTTTCTTT.

The rearrangement joins TRBV5-6 to TRBJ1-2, with D perhaps matching TRBD1 (6 bases). From germline, CDR1 is SGHDT and CDR2 YYEEEE. The length of the CDR3 is 15 residues. V was clipped by 4 bases and J by 8 bases, with 21 bases between them. The CDR3 region is CASSSPGGASSGYTF. CDR3 sequence (DNA): TGTGCCAGCAGCAGCCCGGGGGGCGCGTCGAGCGGCTACACCTTC. The whole variable domain, filled in from reference TRBV5-6 and TRBJ1-2, reads DAGVTQSPTHLIKTRGQQVTLRCSPKSGHDTVSWYQQALGQGPQFIFQYYEEEERQRGNFPDRFSGHQFPNYSSELNVNALLLGDSALYLCASSSPGGASSGYTFGSGTRLTVV.

This chain uses TRBV14 with TRBJ2-5; the match to TRBD2 covers 13 bases. CDR1 and CDR2 (germline): SGHDN, FVKESK. After removal of 2 bases from V and 4 bases from J, the junction contained 10 bases not matched to a gene. This CDR3 comprises 18 residues. In nucleotides, the CDR3 is TGTGCCAGCAGCCAACATGGGACTAGCGGGATCCGGAGAGAGACCCAGTACTTC. Its translation: CASSQHGTSGIRRETQYF.

The V call is TRBV18, the J call TRBJ2-7; TRBD2 matches at 10 bases. CDR3 size: 14 residues. Losses at the gene ends were 3 bases for V and 7 bases for J; bases not matched to a gene: 6. CDR1 and CDR2 from the germline V gene are KGHSH and LQKENI. The CDR3 nucleotides are TGTGCCAGCTCACCCAGCGGGAGGGCCGGGGAGCAGTACTTC. It yields the protein CASSPSGRAGEQYF.

This clonotype was detected a few times. This rearrangement joins TRBV6-5 to TRBJ2-7, with 10 bases aligning to TRBD2. The length of the CDR3 is 15 residues. V lost 0 bases, J lost 5 bases, and 4 bases stayed unmatched. Germline-derived CDR1 and CDR2 are MNHEY and SVGAGI. Here the CDR3 reads CASSYSSLAGDEQYF. CDR3 in DNA: TGTGCCAGCAGTTACTCGAGCCTAGCGGGAGACGAGCAGTACTTC.

The table lists this clonotype with a count of one. The chain carries TRBV9 and TRBJ2-2; possibly TRBD2 for D (5 bases). V was cut by 4 bases and J by 8 bases, with 15 bases left in between. Per the germline V gene, CDR1 is SGDLS and CDR2 is YYNGEE. The length of the CDR3 is 14 residues. Here the CDR3 reads CASSSRTRVGELFF. In DNA, the CDR3 is TGTGCCAGCAGCTCCCGCACTAGAGTAGGGGAGCTGTTTTTT. Full variable domain (outside the CDR3, taken from reference TRBV9 and TRBJ2-2): DSGVTQTPKHLITATGQRVTLRCSPRSGDLSVYWYQQSLDQGLQFLIQYYNGEERAKGNILERFSAQQFPDLHSELNLSSLELGDSALYFCASSSRTRVGELFFGEGSRLTVL.

The CDR3 loop reads CASSLANSGGATDTQYF. The CDR3 DNA reads as TGCGCCAGCAGCCTAGCTAATAGCGGGGGGGCCACAGATACGCAGTATTTT. The chain carries TRBV4-1 and TRBJ2-3, with 11 positions matching TRBD2. The CDR3 runs 17 residues. V shed 4 bases and J 2 bases; nucleotides not matched to a gene: 8. Germline lookup yields CDR1 MGHRA and CDR2 YSYEKL.

CDR3 DNA: TGCAGCGTTGAAGAAAAGGGACCCGAAGGAGGCTACACCTTC. Its protein product is CSVEEKGPEGGYTF. This chain links TRBV29-1 with TRBJ1-2; a weak D match, TRBD1 (5 bases). V was pared by 0 bases and J by 8 bases, with 16 bases between. The CDR3 totals 14 residues. The germline gives CDR1 SQVTM, CDR2 ANQGSEA.

This clonotype appeared once. The rearrangement joins TRBV7-2 to TRBJ1-2; D not certain. The CDR3 is 13 amino acids. The germline V gene has CDR1 SGHTA and CDR2 FQGNSA. Trimming removed 5 bases from V and 3 bases from J, with 10 bases in between. The CDR3 region has the DNA TGTGCCAGCAGCCCACACGCAGACTATGGCTACACCTTC. Protein sequence: CASSPHADYGYTF.

The chain combines TRBV18 with TRBJ1-2; the D is unclear. This CDR3 is built from 15 residues. The V end was cut by 0 bases, the J end by 5 bases, with 13 bases between. CDR1 is KGHSH and CDR2 is LQKENI in the germline V gene. The CDR3 DNA reads as TGTGCCAGCTCACCACCGTCAGGTTTGGGGTATGGCTACACCTTC. Translating gives CASSPPSGLGYGYTF.

V and J are TRBV12-3 or TRBV12-4 and TRBJ2-1; 8 bases agree with TRBD2. The CDR3 is made up of 15 amino acids. V lost 6 bases, J lost 7 bases, and 11 bases stayed unmatched. CDR3 nucleotide sequence: TGTGCCAGCAGCCGCGACTCCGCGGGGGGAAATGAGCAGTTCTTC. It translates to CASSRDSAGGNEQFF.

The chain employs TRBV5-6 and TRBJ1-2; TRBD1 matches 7 bases. The length of the CDR3 is 14 residues. Unmatched junction bases numbered 8, after V lost 2 bases and J lost 7 bases. The germline CDR1 and CDR2 sequences are SGHDT and YYEEEE. The CDR3 bases are TGTGCCAGCAGCTTCGGGCGGGACAGCCCTGGCTACACCTTC. Its translation: CASSFGRDSPGYTF. Full variable domain (remainder filled in from reference TRBV5-6 and TRBJ1-2): DAGVTQSPTHLIKTRGQQVTLRCSPKSGHDTVSWYQQALGQGPQFIFQYYEEEERQRGNFPDRFSGHQFPNYSSELNVNALLLGDSALYLCASSFGRDSPGYTFGSGTRLTVV.

The chain recombines TRBV12-3 or TRBV12-4 with TRBJ1-1; D is ambiguous. The CDR3 covers 14 residues. Trimming took off 5 bases at V and 1 base at J, with 11 bases between the two ends. The CDR3 protein is CASSRLSQNTEAFF. CDR3 sequence (DNA): TGTGCCAGCAGTAGATTGTCCCAGAACACTGAAGCTTTCTTT.

The chain couples TRBV7-3 to TRBJ1-2; D might be TRBD1 (6 bases). Germline V gives CDR1 SGHTA, CDR2 FQGTGA. Trimming left V 5 bases short and J 7 bases short, with 14 bases between. There are 13 residues in the CDR3. CDR3: CASSDGTRGGYTF. The CDR3 nucleotides are TGTGCCAGCAGCGACGGGACACGGGGTGGCTACACCTTC.

The chain employs TRBV5-1 and TRBJ2-2; TRBD2 is a possible D gene (5 bases). CDR1 is SGHRS, CDR2 YFSETQ, per germline. V dropped 0 bases and J dropped 7 bases, with 7 bases sitting between them. There are 13 residues in the CDR3. CDR3 DNA: TGCGCCAGCAGCTTGGGCGGAGGCGGGGAGCTGTTTTTT. Amino acid sequence: CASSLGGGGELFF.